These 11 T cell receptor beta chains share one sample of origin, sequenced in a study of blood T cells in healthy people across ages. The second PCR ran roughly 7 to 12 cycles with a sample-barcoded 5' primer and J-beta primers. TCRdb itself ran the 5' RACE reads through MiXCR, one entry per CDR3 protein. The table has hundreds of thousands of distinct CDR3 sequences, 45% to 50% seen once. Sequenced material: blood. The receptors come from a man aged 25-45 years in good health.

This sequence joins TRBV4-2 and TRBJ2-2, with 11 bases matching TRBD2. This CDR3 comprises 16 residues. Trimming cost V 4 bases and J 2 bases; bases outside gene matches: 3. From germline, CDR1 is LGHNA and CDR2 YNFKEQ. The CDR3 DNA reads TGTGCCAGCAGCCTTACTAGCGGGAGAAACACCGGGGAGCTGTTTTTT. This encodes CASSLTSGRNTGELFF.

The V call is TRBV4-1, the J call TRBJ2-3; no reliable D call. The CDR3 has 17 residues. The germline V and J ends were trimmed by 0 bases and 0 bases, with 13 bases remaining between them. The germline CDR1 and CDR2 sequences are MGHRA and YSYEKL. CDR3 sequence (DNA): TGCGCCAGCAGCCAAGAGGACCCGGCTACTAGCACAGATACGCAGTATTTT. Translation: CASSQEDPATSTDTQYF.

This clonotype has just a few counts. V usage is TRBV4-2 and J usage is TRBJ1-2, with a possible D match to TRBD1 (5 bases). Trimming took 2 bases from V and 7 from J, leaving 17 bases between them. The CDR3 has 15 residues. CDR1 LGHNA and CDR2 YNFKEQ come from the germline V gene. The chain's CDR3 is CASSQTPGVSGGYTF. The DNA of the CDR3 is TGTGCCAGCAGCCAAACCCCGGGGGTTTCGGGTGGCTACACCTTC.

The rearrangement joins TRBV5-1 to TRBJ2-3; tentative D call: TRBD2 (6 bases). CDR3 length: 14 amino acids. Germline values: CDR1 SGHRS, CDR2 YFSETQ. Deletions cut 4 bases from V and 3 bases from J, with 12 bases between. The CDR3 coding sequence is TGCGCCAGCAGCCCGGGAGAGCGTACAGATACGCAGTATTTT. This sequence encodes CASSPGERTDTQYF.

This clonotype was detected once. The chain uses TRBV3-1 and TRBJ2-5; D gene ambiguous. The germline CDR1 and CDR2 sequences are LGHDT and YNNKEL (reference sequence). This CDR3 has 14 residues. V shed 1 base and J shed 0 bases, with 6 bases lying between them. CDR3 nucleotides: TGTGCCAGCAGCCAAGTAGATAACCAAGAGACCCAGTACTTC. Protein: CASSQVDNQETQYF.

This clonotype was detected a few times. The chain employs TRBV7-2 and TRBJ2-1; no clear D gene. Trimming stripped 1 base from V and 9 bases from J, with 10 bases between. This CDR3 is 13 amino acids long. Germline V gene data show CDR1 as SGHTA and CDR2 as FQGNSA. Here the CDR3 reads CASSLGVQFEQFF. The CDR3, as DNA: TGTGCCAGCAGCTTAGGGGTGCAGTTTGAGCAGTTCTTC.

The chain has TRBV12-3 or TRBV12-4 and TRBJ2-3, with 8 bases matching TRBD1. The V segment lost 5 bases and the J segment 4 bases; nucleotides outside the gene matches: 11. The CDR3 extends over 16 amino acids. CDR3 sequence: CASSTGQGWSADTQYF. The CDR3 DNA reads TGTGCCAGCAGTACAGGACAGGGCTGGTCCGCAGATACGCAGTATTTT.

The chain employs TRBV20-1 and TRBJ2-3, with 8 bases fitting TRBD2. Germline values: CDR1 DFQATT, CDR2 SNEGSKA (reference sequence). The CDR3 consists of 15 residues. V was pared by 1 base and J by 4 bases, with 7 bases of the junction left unmatched. The CDR3 nucleotides read TGCAGTGCTAGAGGCAATGGAGCGGGGGCAGATACGCAGTATTTT. Residues: CSARGNGAGADTQYF.

In this sample, this clonotype turned up a few times. This chain joins TRBV2 and TRBJ2-3; 8 bases match TRBD1. In germline, CDR1 is SNHLY, CDR2 FYNNEI. With V trimmed by 5 bases and J by 3 bases, 7 bases remained unmatched. The CDR3 runs 15 residues. The CDR3 region has the DNA TGTGCCAGCAGTTCCAGGGGGCCGAGTACAGATACGCAGTATTTT. This translates into CASSSRGPSTDTQYF.

V gene TRBV18 combines with J gene TRBJ1-1; D not resolved. Germline V gene sequence: CDR1 KGHSH, CDR2 LQKENI. V lost 1 base and J lost 1, with 7 bases in between. The CDR3 covers 14 residues. CDR3 in amino acids: CASSPRMQNTEAFF. In DNA, the CDR3 is TGTGCCAGCTCACCACGGATGCAGAACACTGAAGCTTTCTTT.

The rearrangement uses TRBV27 and TRBJ2-2; D unclear. The CDR3 has 15 residues. V lost 6 bases, J lost 1 base, and 12 bases lay in between. Germline V gene lookup returns CDR1 MNHEY and CDR2 SMNVEV (reference sequence). The CDR3 sequence: CASSPAGMNTGELFF. Here the CDR3 DNA reads TGTGCCAGCAGCCCCGCCGGAATGAACACCGGGGAGCTGTTTTTT.